This entry lists 26 T cell receptor beta chains sequenced from one sample in a study of shared clonotypes between healthy human individuals (dated by TCRdb to 2020 to 2021). The library relied on the immunoSEQ multiplex PCR assay. Drawn from immuneACCESS, this table holds only the in-frame rearrangements with V and J called that TCRdb kept. Clones are partly lost; checked studies trace under half to an unresolved V gene and leave the rest unexplained. The sample includes over a million clones, with roughly 96% observed a single time. The top ten clonotypes cover approximately 1.1% of the sample. The source material was naive CD4+ T cells sorted from blood. The cell subset or site tag for this specimen amounts to: CD45RA+ positively selected. The source of these receptors is a man aged 25-40 years in good health.

The chain combines TRBV18 with TRBJ2-1; 11 nucleotides agree with TRBD2. CDR3 size: 20 residues. Germline values: CDR1 KGHSH, CDR2 LQKENI. V lost 2 bases and J lost 5; bases outside the gene matches: 17. CDR3 residues: CASSPWSQTLTSGKDNEQFF. CDR3 in DNA: TGTGCCAGCTCACCATGGTCCCAAACTCTGACTAGCGGGAAGGACAATGAGCAGTTCTTC.

This chain connects TRBV5-1 to TRBJ1-3, with D tentatively TRBD1 (6 bases). V was clipped by 4 bases and J by 3 bases, with 11 bases between them. CDR1 is SGHRS, CDR2 YFSETQ, per germline. The CDR3 has 14 amino acids. CDR3 nucleotide sequence: TGCGCCAGCAGCCAGGACAGCCATGGAAACACCATATATTTT. As protein: CASSQDSHGNTIYF.

The chain is built from TRBV9 and TRBJ1-2; D is undetermined. Germline-derived CDR1 and CDR2 are SGDLS and YYNGEE. Trimming cost V 0 bases and J 4 bases, with 16 bases left between them. The CDR3 is 16 amino acids. The CDR3, as DNA: TGTGCCAGCAGCGTAGGTTCTATAGGCATCTTCTATGGCTACACCTTC. This gives the protein CASSVGSIGIFYGYTF.

The CDR3 region has the DNA TGTGCCAGCAGCTTGGGGCAGGGAAGTCAGCCCCAGCATTTT. Its translation is CASSLGQGSQPQHF. The gene calls are TRBV5-6 and TRBJ1-5, with TRBD1 as a possible D gene (5 bases). Germline assignment: CDR1 SGHDT and CDR2 YYEEEE. The germline V and J ends were trimmed by 0 bases and 6 bases, with 10 bases remaining between them. The CDR3 has 14 residues.

This chain joins TRBV18 and TRBJ1-3; the D gene is possibly TRBD1 (5 bases). The length of the CDR3 is 16 residues. Trimming left V 6 bases short and J 1 base short, with 16 bases between. The germline CDR1 and CDR2 sequences are KGHSH and LQKENI. The CDR3 is CASSTTAAPSGNTIYF. CDR3 nucleotide sequence: TGTGCCAGCTCTACGACAGCCGCACCATCTGGAAACACCATATATTTT.

The chain uses TRBV4-1 and TRBJ2-7; D remains ambiguous. The germline V gene has CDR1 MGHRA and CDR2 YSYEKL. Between the trimmed V and J ends, which lost 2 bases and 0 bases, there was a span of 20 bases. This CDR3 contains 18 residues. The CDR3 sequence: CASSQPTRTTSSSYEQYF. The CDR3, as DNA: TGCGCCAGCAGCCAACCGACGAGGACGACCAGCAGCTCCTACGAGCAGTACTTC.

V gene TRBV10-1 combines with J gene TRBJ2-7, with 7 bases matching TRBD1. CDR3 length: 11 residues. The trim removed 10 bases at V and 3 bases at J, leaving 3 bases unmatched. From germline, CDR1 is WNHNN and CDR2 SYGVQD (reference sequence). The CDR3 sequence is CAKDRCYEQYF. In DNA, the CDR3 is TGCGCCAAGGACAGGTGCTACGAGCAGTACTTC.

This chain joins TRBV18 and TRBJ1-2; D perhaps matches TRBD1 (5 bases). CDR1 KGHSH and CDR2 LQKENI come from the germline V gene. The CDR3 has 15 residues. Trimming pared 0 bases from V and 8 bases from J, leaving 16 bases between. The CDR3 loop is CASSPPSIQDRGYTF. CDR3 DNA: TGTGCCAGCTCACCACCGAGTATACAGGATAGGGGCTACACCTTC.

The rearrangement links TRBV7-9 to TRBJ2-3, with D tentatively TRBD1 (6 bases). Trimming pared 3 bases from V and 2 bases from J, leaving 12 bases between. This CDR3 region has 15 residues. In germline, CDR1 is SEHNR, CDR2 FQNEAQ (reference sequence). This chain's CDR3 is CASSFWTASTDTQYF. The CDR3 DNA follows: TGTGCCAGCAGCTTCTGGACAGCCTCCACAGATACGCAGTATTTT.

The CDR3 DNA is TGTGCCTGGAGTCGTCGGGGCGGGGTAGGACAGCCCCAGCATTTT. This translates into CAWSRRGGVGQPQHF. The gene calls are TRBV30 and TRBJ1-5; D perhaps matches TRBD1 (5 bases). V lost 2 bases and J lost 7, with 18 bases in between. This CDR3 has 15 residues. CDR1 and CDR2 (germline): GTSNPN, SVGIG (reference sequence).

The rearrangement links TRBV10-3 to TRBJ2-7; tentatively, D is TRBD2 (6 bases). The CDR3 length is 15 residues. Germline assignment: CDR1 ENHRY and CDR2 SYGVKD. V lost 7 bases and J 5 bases, leaving 21 bases between the germline ends. In DNA, the CDR3 is TGTGCCATCACGGCAGGGATGGTACCGGGGGACGAGCAGTACTTC. The encoded protein is CAITAGMVPGDEQYF.

The CDR3 loop reads CASTPEGAPHEQYF. Here the CDR3 DNA reads TGTGCCAGCACCCCCGAGGGGGCGCCCCACGAGCAGTACTTC. The chain employs TRBV28 and TRBJ2-7; 7 nucleotides align to TRBD1. V was clipped by 7 bases and J by 5 bases; unmatched bases: 11. Looked up from germline, CDR1 is MDHEN and CDR2 is SYDVKM. The CDR3 is made up of 14 amino acids.

The rearrangement joins TRBV10-3 to TRBJ2-7, with 8 nucleotides matching TRBD1. V lost 5 bases and J lost 6; bases outside the gene matches: 12. This CDR3 has 15 amino acids. The germline V gene has CDR1 ENHRY and CDR2 SYGVKD. The CDR3 coding sequence is TGTGCCATCAGTACATTTTTGGACAGGGAGGCCGAGCAGTACTTC. Its protein product is CAISTFLDREAEQYF.

The CDR3: CASSWGPGERSGGSYEQYF. For the CDR3, the DNA is TGCGCCAGCAGCTGGGGCCCCGGAGAAAGATCGGGGGGCTCCTACGAGCAGTACTTC. The gene calls are TRBV5-1 and TRBJ2-7; TRBD2 aligns across 7 bases. With V trimmed by 3 bases and J by 0 bases, 18 bases remained unmatched. This CDR3 has 19 residues. CDR1 and CDR2 from the germline V gene are SGHRS and YFSETQ.

This chain links TRBV9 with TRBJ2-1; a possible D gene is TRBD1 (6 bases). This CDR3 has 14 residues. The germline CDR1 and CDR2 sequences are SGDLS and YYNGEE. The V and J ends lost 4 bases and 4 bases respectively, with 12 bases between them. CDR3 sequence reads: CASSPWTEYNEQFF. The CDR3 nucleotides are TGTGCCAGCAGCCCTTGGACAGAATACAATGAGCAGTTCTTC. Full variable domain (missing parts from reference TRBV9 and TRBJ2-1): DSGVTQTPKHLITATGQRVTLRCSPRSGDLSVYWYQQSLDQGLQFLIQYYNGEERAKGNILERFSAQQFPDLHSELNLSSLELGDSALYFCASSPWTEYNEQFFGPGTRLTVL.

This chain links TRBV6-5 with TRBJ2-7, with 9 bases matching TRBD1. The germline V gene encodes CDR1 MNHEY and CDR2 SVGAGI. CDR3 length equals 14 residues. Trimming cost V 4 bases and J 3 bases; bases outside gene matches: 4. The CDR3 spells CASSLTGGDYEQYF. CDR3 DNA sequence: TGTGCCAGCAGTTTGACAGGGGGGGACTACGAGCAGTACTTC.

As concerns this clone: This sample also contains other DNA sequences that code for the same CDR3. The rearrangement joins TRBV2 to TRBJ2-3, with 10 bases identical to TRBD2. J lost 3 bases, V lost 5 bases, and 5 bases had no gene match. Germline values: CDR1 SNHLY, CDR2 FYNNEI. This CDR3 comprises 15 residues. The CDR3 reads CASSQLAGSTDTQYF. CDR3 coding DNA: TGTGCCAGCAGTCAACTAGCGGGATCGACAGATACGCAGTATTTT.

The V gene is TRBV5-1, the J gene TRBJ2-7, with 15 bases fitting TRBD2. The junction had 6 bases not matched to a gene; V was cut back by 0 bases and J by 5 bases. The CDR3 spans 17 residues. Germline V gene lookup returns CDR1 SGHRS and CDR2 YFSETQ. The CDR3 sequence is CASSLGGLAGGFHEQYF. CDR3 coding DNA: TGCGCCAGCAGCTTGGGTGGACTAGCGGGAGGGTTCCACGAGCAGTACTTC. The variable domain in full, with the rest retrieved from reference TRBV5-1 and TRBJ2-7, is KAGVTQTPRYLIKTRGQQVTLSCSPISGHRSVSWYQQTPGQGLQFLFEYFSETQRNKGNFPGRFSGRQFSNSRSEMNVSTLELGDSALYLCASSLGGLAGGFHEQYFGPGTRLTVT.

The rearrangement uses TRBV19 and TRBJ2-2, with TRBD2 as a possible D gene (6 bases). Germline-derived CDR1 and CDR2 are LNHDA and SQIVND (reference sequence). The CDR3 consists of 15 residues. Trimming stripped 7 bases from V and 6 bases from J, with 18 bases between. CDR3 coding DNA: TGTGCCAGTATTCGCCTCGGGAGAGGCTCCGGGGAGCTGTTTTTT. Its protein product is CASIRLGRGSGELFF.

The rearrangement joins TRBV6-6 to TRBJ1-2; TRBD1 aligns across 8 bases. Trimming removed 6 bases from V and 8 bases from J; junction bases left unmatched: 8. This CDR3 contains 13 residues. Germline lookup yields CDR1 MNHNY and CDR2 SVGAGI (reference sequence). This CDR3 reads CASRTDRGLGYTF. For the CDR3, the DNA is TGTGCCAGCAGAACCGACAGGGGATTGGGCTACACCTTC.

V and J are TRBV25-1 and TRBJ2-7; D unresolved. There are 13 residues in the CDR3. The V end was cut by 4 bases, the J end by 7 bases, with 14 bases between. Germline lookup yields CDR1 MGHDK and CDR2 SYGVNS. CDR3 residues: CASSARTFREQYF. The CDR3 nucleotides are TGTGCCAGCAGTGCCCGGACGTTTCGGGAGCAGTACTTC.

The chain recombines TRBV28 with TRBJ2-1; 9 bases map to TRBD1. Looked up from germline, CDR1 is MDHEN and CDR2 is SYDVKM. The CDR3 spans 14 residues. For the CDR3, the DNA is TGTGCGTATTCTCGGGACAGGGCAAGGAATGAGCAGTTCTTC. This encodes CAYSRDRARNEQFF.

Comments on this clone: The same CDR3 also results from other DNA sequences found in this sample. V usage is TRBV20-1 and J usage is TRBJ1-2, with 7 positions matching TRBD1. CDR3 length: 11 amino acids. In germline, CDR1 is DFQATT, CDR2 SNEGSKA (reference sequence). Unmatched junction bases numbered 2, after V lost 2 bases and J lost 8 bases. CDR3 coding DNA: TGCAGTGCTAGAAGACAGGGCGGCTACACCTTC. As protein: CSARRQGGYTF.

The V and J genes are TRBV4-1 and TRBJ2-7; D remains ambiguous. CDR1 is MGHRA, CDR2 YSYEKL, per germline. V shed 3 bases and J shed 5 bases, with 8 bases lying between them. The CDR3 is made up of 12 amino acids. CDR3 sequence reads: CASSHWLNEQYF. The CDR3 DNA is TGCGCCAGCAGCCACTGGTTGAACGAGCAGTACTTC.

V is TRBV18 and J is TRBJ1-1; 9 bases match TRBD1. Germline CDR1 and CDR2: KGHSH and LQKENI. The length of the CDR3 is 17 residues. J was trimmed by 3 bases and V by 3 bases; bases with no gene match: 11. The CDR3 bases are TGTGCCAGCTCACCCGGACAGGGGCTACCAGGGGACACTGAAGCTTTCTTT. Protein: CASSPGQGLPGDTEAFF.

The V call is TRBV28, the J call TRBJ1-5, with D perhaps TRBD1 (5 bases). Germline V gene sequence: CDR1 MDHEN, CDR2 SYDVKM. The V and J ends lost 7 bases and 3 bases respectively, with 19 bases between them. CDR3 length equals 16 residues. The CDR3 region is CASTPLSDRDNQPQHF. The CDR3 nucleotides read TGTGCCAGCACCCCCTTATCCGACAGAGACAATCAGCCCCAGCATTTT. The variable domain in full, with the rest retrieved from reference TRBV28 and TRBJ1-5, is DVKVTQSSRYLVKRTGEKVFLECVQDMDHENMFWYRQDPGLGLRLIYFSYDVKMKEKGDIPEGYSVSREKKERFSLILESASTNQTSMYLCASTPLSDRDNQPQHFGDGTRLSIL.